This TCR beta chain comes out of a study of shared clonotypes between healthy human individuals. The data were produced by immunoSEQ multiplex PCR, yet TCRdb's version contains in-frame clones alone and is incomplete. In the table there are more than 500,000 clones, 85% to 95% of which are singletons. Cells designated naive CD8 were CD45RO-negative and were positively selected for CCR7, with terminally differentiated effector memory CD45RA+ cells excluded. All the donors were Caucasian adults who lived in Nashville, Tennessee. In germline, CDR1 is SEHNR, CDR2 FQNEAQ (reference sequence). J gave up 4 bases and V 5 bases, and 7 bases lay outside the gene matches. The CDR3 is made up of 15 amino acids. Findings and caveats of the study: Non-shared clonotypes displayed generation probabilities falling below those of clonotypes present in all four donors.

This clone was recorded a few times. Its antigen is undetermined. Specimen: naive CD8+ T cells sorted from blood. The sequence was obtained from a woman between 25 and 40 years old in good health. This rearrangement joins TRBV7-9 to TRBJ1-1; 10 bases are a match to TRBD1. In DNA, the CDR3 is TGTGCCAGCAGCCCCGGACAGGGGGGTCTCACTGAAGCTTTCTTT. This translates into CASSPGQGGLTEAFF.